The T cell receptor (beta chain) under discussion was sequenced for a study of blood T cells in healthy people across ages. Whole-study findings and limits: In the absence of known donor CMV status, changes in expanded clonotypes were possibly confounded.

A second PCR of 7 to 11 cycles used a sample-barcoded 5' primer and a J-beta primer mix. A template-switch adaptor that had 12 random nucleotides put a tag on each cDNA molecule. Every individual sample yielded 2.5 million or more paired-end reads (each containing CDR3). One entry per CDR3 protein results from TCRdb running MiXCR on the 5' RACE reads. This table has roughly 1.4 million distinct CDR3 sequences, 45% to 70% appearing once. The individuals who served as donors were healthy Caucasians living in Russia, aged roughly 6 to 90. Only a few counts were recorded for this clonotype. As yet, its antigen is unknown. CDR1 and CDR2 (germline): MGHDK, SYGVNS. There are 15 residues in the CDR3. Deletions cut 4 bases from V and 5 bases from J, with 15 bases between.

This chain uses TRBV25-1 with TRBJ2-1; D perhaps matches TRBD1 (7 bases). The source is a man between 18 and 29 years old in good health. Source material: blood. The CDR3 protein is CASSARRGPDNEQFF. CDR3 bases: TGTGCCAGCAGTGCTAGGAGGGGGCCTGACAATGAGCAGTTCTTC.